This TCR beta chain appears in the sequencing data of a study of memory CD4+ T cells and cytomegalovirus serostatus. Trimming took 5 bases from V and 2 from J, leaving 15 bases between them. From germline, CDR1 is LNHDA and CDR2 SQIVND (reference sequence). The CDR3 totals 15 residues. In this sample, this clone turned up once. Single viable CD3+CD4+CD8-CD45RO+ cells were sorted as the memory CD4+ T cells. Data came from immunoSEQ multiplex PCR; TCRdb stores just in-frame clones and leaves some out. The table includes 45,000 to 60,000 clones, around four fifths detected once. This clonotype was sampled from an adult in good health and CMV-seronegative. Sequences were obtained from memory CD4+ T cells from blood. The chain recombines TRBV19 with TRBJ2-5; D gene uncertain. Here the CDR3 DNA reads TGTGCCAGTAGTCCAAACCTAACACCACAAGAGACCCAGTACTTC. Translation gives CASSPNLTPQETQYF.